This T cell receptor (beta chain) appears in the sequencing data of a study of blood T cell repertoires in COVID-19. TCRdb keeps only in-frame clones here, not all; method: immunoSEQ multiplex PCR. This table has 250,000 or so clones, about 90% appearing once. The germline V and J ends were trimmed by 7 bases and 3 bases, with 10 bases remaining between them. Germline assignment: CDR1 MNHEY and CDR2 SVGAGI. This CDR3 spans 13 amino acids. The source of this sequence is a woman aged 40 to 50 who had recovered from COVID-19. Material for sequencing was peripheral blood. The chain carries TRBV6-5 and TRBJ1-5; TRBD1 is a possible D gene (5 bases). This CDR3 reads CASNRGINQPQHF. CDR3 coding DNA: TGTGCCAGCAATCGGGGGATCAATCAGCCCCAGCATTTT.